The 2 T cell receptor beta chains below come from one sample, sequenced in a study of human T cells and chemical hapten exposure. TCRdb reanalysed the RACE reads using MiXCR and keeps one entry per CDR3 protein. The repertoire has around 300,000 distinct CDR3 sequences, around 7% of them found once; the top ten carry about 8%. As for time point: patch test 1, 2 weeks after DPC sensitization. The sample's treatment: therapeutic diphenylcyclopropenone sensitization with weekly scalp DPC. The sample here was whole blood, taken in connection with sensitization to the hapten diphenylcyclopropenone (DPC). Receptors originate from a woman younger than 30 with alopecia areata. Some clones in this sample may be carry-over from other donors' samples.

V usage is TRBV20-1 and J usage is TRBJ1-3; TRBD1 matches 7 bases. Per the germline V gene, CDR1 is DFQATT and CDR2 is SNEGSKA (reference sequence). V lost 5 bases to trimming and J lost 4 bases; unmatched junction nucleotides: 5. CDR3 length: 13 residues. The DNA of the CDR3 is TGCAGTGCTCATAGGACAGGAGGAAACACCATATATTTT. This codes for CSAHRTGGNTIYF.

Many counts were recorded for this clonotype. This chain connects TRBV6-2 or TRBV6-3 to TRBJ1-5, with a possible D match to TRBD1 (6 bases). The CDR3 has 12 amino acids. The V gene's germline CDR1 is MNHEY and CDR2 SVGEGT. V lost 6 bases to trimming and J lost 7 bases, with 10 bases between them. CDR3 amino acids: CASSRGGQPQHF. The CDR3 DNA follows: TGTGCCAGCAGCAGGGGAGGACAGCCCCAGCATTTT.